A selection of T cell receptor beta chains follows, all from one sample in a study of T cells in Graves' hyperthyroidism and ophthalmopathy. MiXCR, run by TCRdb on the multiplex PCR reads, gives a single entry per CDR3 protein. The sample has about 260,000 distinct CDR3 sequences, about 17% seen once; the top ten hold about 29%. Source material: blood. The receptors originated from a young woman with Graves' ophthalmopathy. Both conserved end residues are part of each CDR3. D genes are given only for firm matches. The size entry is marked missing in some rows and otherwise reads once, few, many or a size class.

>TRBD2|TRBV10-1|TRBJ2-7|many
TGCGCCAGCAGTGACCCCTCTACTAGCGGCTACGAGCAGTACTTC
CASSDPSTSGYEQYF
>TRBD2|TRBV12-3/TRBV12-4|TRBJ2-3|NA
TGTGCCAGCAGATCTACTAGCGGGTTCACAGATACGCAGTATTTT
CASRSTSGFTDTQYF
>NA|TRBV24-1|TRBJ2-7|many
TGTGCCACCAGTGTCGACTGGTTCCTCTACGAGCAGTACTTC
CATSVDWFLYEQYF
>TRBD2|TRBV28|TRBJ2-7|NA
TGTGCCAGCAGTTTAGCGGGGGGCCTCGGAGAGCAGTACTTC
CASSLAGGLGEQYF
>TRBD2|TRBV29-1|TRBJ2-1|NA
TGCAGCGTCTGTTTGATCGGTACTAGCGGGACCTACTATGATGAGCAGTTCTTC
CSVCLIGTSGTYYDEQFF
>NA|TRBV16|TRBJ2-2|few
TGTGCCAGCAGCCAATCCCAGGGAGGGGAGCTGTTTTTT
CASSQSQGGELFF
>NA|TRBV9|TRBJ2-3|NA
TGTGCCAGCAGCGCCCAGGGTGTTACAGATACGCAGTATTTT
CASSAQGVTDTQYF
>TRBD1|TRBV11-3|TRBJ2-7|many
TGTGCCAGCAGCTCCCGGGACAGGCTGGACGAGCAGTACTTC
CASSSRDRLDEQYF
>NA|TRBV18|TRBJ1-2|many
TGTGCCAGCTCACCACAAAGGCAGGGGCCTTATGGCTACACCTTC
CASSPQRQGPYGYTF
>NA|TRBV20-1|TRBJ1-2|NA
TGCAGTGCTAGAGGACCACTGCGAACGAACTATGGCTACACCTTC
CSARGPLRTNYGYTF
>NA|TRBV28|TRBJ2-5|many
TGTGCCAGCAGTTCAGGGAACCAAGAGACCCAGTACTTC
CASSSGNQETQYF
>NA|TRBV28|TRBJ1-2|NA
TGTGCCAGCAGTCTACCTACCGGGACGGACGATGGCTACACCTTC
CASSLPTGTDDGYTF
>TRBD2|TRBV10-2|TRBJ2-7|many
TGCGCCAGCAGAGAGGTAGCGGGAGGGTCAAACTCCTACGAGCAGTACTTC
CASREVAGGSNSYEQYF
>TRBD2|TRBV2|TRBJ2-1|many
TGTGCCAGCACACTGCGGGGGGACTACAATGAGCAGTTCTTC
CASTLRGDYNEQFF
>NA|TRBV11-2|TRBJ2-7|NA
TGTGCCAGCAGTTTTCCCAAGACCGGGACCCTATCCTACGAGCAGTACTTC
CASSFPKTGTLSYEQYF
>NA|TRBV29-1|TRBJ2-2|few
TGCAGCGCTCGGGCGGGGACCTTCACCGGGGAGCCGTTTTTT
CSARAGTFTGEPFF
>NA|TRBV28|TRBJ1-1|many
TGTGCCAGCAGTACAGGTGACACTGAAGCTTTCTTT
CASSTGDTEAFF
>NA|TRBV2|TRBJ2-1|many
TGTGCCAGCAGTGAATTAGGAGGTGGCTCCTACAATGAGCAGTTCTTC
CASSELGGGSYNEQFF
>NA|TRBV19|TRBJ2-2|few
TGTGCCAGTAAGGGAACAGGAACAAGGGATACCGGGGAGCTGTTTTTT
CASKGTGTRDTGELFF
>TRBD2|TRBV4-2|TRBJ2-3|NA
TGCGCCAGCAGCCAAGAGCTTAGCGGGGGCACAGATACGCAGTATTTT
CASSQELSGGTDTQYF
>TRBD1|TRBV19|TRBJ2-7|NA
TGTGCCAGTAGTGGCGGGACAGGGGACTCCTACGAGCAGTACTTC
CASSGGTGDSYEQYF
>TRBD1|TRBV9|TRBJ2-7|many
TGTGCCAGCAGCCCTAGCCAGGGGGCATGGGAGCAGTACTTC
CASSPSQGAWEQYF